The clone carrying this TCR beta chain appeared many times. The antigen is undetermined. Amplified regions were TCR beta CDR3 sequences from RNA transcripts. The TCR CDR3 was amplified in a first-round RT-PCR using the HTBI primer set. TCRdb itself ran the multiplex PCR reads through MiXCR, one entry per CDR3 protein. The sample has about 250,000 distinct CDR3 sequences; about 16% are singletons. Exclusion of a patient resulted from uncontrolled infection, other autoimmune disease, pregnancy or lactation. These data come from a study of T cells in Graves' hyperthyroidism and ophthalmopathy. Study conclusions and caveats: Blood shared most expanded thyroid clonotypes above 0.001. Ophthalmopathy, as predicted by the model, came a median 6.5 months after the prediction.

The sequence was obtained from a woman aged 50 to 65 with Graves' hyperthyroidism that later progressed to Graves' ophthalmopathy. The sequencing input was blood.

The CDR3 region is CASSLIVQNEQFF. As DNA, the CDR3 is TGTGCCAGCAGTTTGATAGTGCAGAATGAGCAGTTCTTC. The V and J genes are TRBV28 and TRBJ2-1, with unresolved D. The CDR3 spans 13 residues. The germline V gene has CDR1 MDHEN and CDR2 SYDVKM. Trimming cost V 3 bases and J 7 bases, with 10 bases left between them. Full variable domain (rest looked up from reference TRBV28 and TRBJ2-1): DVKVTQSSRYLVKRTGEKVFLECVQDMDHENMFWYRQDPGLGLRLIYFSYDVKMKEKGDIPEGYSVSREKKERFSLILESASTNQTSMYLCASSLIVQNEQFFGPGTRLTVL.